What follows is one T cell receptor (beta chain) and its context. These data come from a study of T cell changes during pregnancy in multiple sclerosis. CDR3 length equals 16 residues. The germline V gene has CDR1 SGHTA and CDR2 FQGNSA. V shed 3 bases, J shed 6 bases, and the junction held 11 bases outside the gene matches. Assay used: immunoSEQ multiplex PCR; TCRdb lists only in-frame clones, some missing. In the table there are 90,000 to 120,000 clones, about nine tenths of which are singletons. The source is a female donor in good health, enrolled as a control in a pregnancy study. The genes are TRBV7-2 and TRBJ1-5, with 7 nucleotides matching TRBD1. The source was peripheral blood, collected in the third trimester of pregnancy. For the CDR3, the DNA is TGTGCCAGCAGCTTCAGCGGGCGACAGGGAGGTCAGCCCCAGCATTTT. Its protein is CASSFSGRQGGQPQHF.